This TCR beta chain emerged from a study of T cells in Graves' hyperthyroidism and ophthalmopathy. RNA transcripts were the template for amplifying TCR beta CDR3 regions. The HTBI primer set was used in a first-round RT-PCR of the TCR CDR3. Each CDR3 protein is one row after TCRdb ran MiXCR on the multiplex PCR reads. Among a few hundred thousand distinct CDR3 sequences, about a sixth were seen once, and the ten largest hold more than 3%. Study results and limitations: Ophthalmopathy could be told apart from stable hyperthyroidism with a 13 V-J model.

This clonotype was detected many times. The antigen is unknown. Trimming shortened V by 8 bases and J by 7 bases, and 21 bases separated the two germline ends. Germline values: CDR1 MNHNS, CDR2 SASEGT. The CDR3 sequence is 15 residues long. The chain has TRBV6-1 and TRBJ2-1; tentative D call: TRBD2 (6 bases). The sequenced sample was blood. This TCR came from a woman aged 35 to 49 with Graves' ophthalmopathy. In nucleotides, the CDR3 is TGTGCCAGCGCGGGGCCTGCCGGGAGTAGGAATGAGCAGTTCTTC. As protein: CASAGPAGSRNEQFF.